The rows below give T cell receptor beta chains drawn from one sample of a study of cytomegalovirus exposure and HLA in healthy donors. Measured with immunoSEQ multiplex PCR; TCRdb has only the in-frame clones, and not every one. The sample yields about 86,000 clones, around three quarters seen once. Sequenced: PBMCs. Receptor source: a man aged 60-69 years in good health and CMV-seronegative. CDR3s include the opening cysteine and the closing phenylalanine or tryptophan. The D gene is left open where the match is weak. Some rows have no size entry. The others give once, few or many, or a class for an expanded clone.

V gene: TRBV7-2; D gene: TRBD2; clone size: NA; J gene: TRBJ2-1; CDR3 protein: CASSLALAGDYNEQFF; CDR3 DNA: TGTGCCAGCAGCTTAGCTCTAGCGGGTGACTACAATGAGCAGTTCTTC
V gene: TRBV6-5; D gene: NA; clone size: NA; J gene: TRBJ2-7; CDR3 protein: CASSWDSTSSYEQYF; CDR3 DNA: TGTGCCAGCAGTTGGGACTCTACGAGCTCCTACGAGCAGTACTTC
V gene: TRBV4-3; D gene: NA; clone size: NA; J gene: TRBJ2-7; CDR3 protein: CASSQDTRERGHEQYF; CDR3 DNA: TGCGCCAGCAGCCAAGATACCAGGGAAAGAGGTCACGAGCAGTACTTC
V gene: TRBV6-1; D gene: NA; clone size: NA; J gene: TRBJ1-5; CDR3 protein: CASSDRDNQPQHF; CDR3 DNA: TGTGCCAGCAGCGACAGAGACAATCAGCCCCAGCATTTT
V gene: TRBV5-1; D gene: TRBD1; clone size: NA; J gene: TRBJ2-5; CDR3 protein: CASSFRQGGGETQYF; CDR3 DNA: TGCGCCAGCAGCTTCCGACAGGGCGGAGGAGAGACCCAGTACTTC
V gene: TRBV28; D gene: NA; clone size: once; J gene: TRBJ1-2; CDR3 protein: CASIGQPPNYGYTF; CDR3 DNA: TGTGCCAGCATTGGACAGCCTCCTAACTATGGCTACACCTTC
V gene: TRBV6-5; D gene: NA; clone size: NA; J gene: TRBJ2-6; CDR3 protein: CASWEAGANVLTF; CDR3 DNA: TGTGCCAGCTGGGAGGCTGGGGCCAACGTCCTGACTTTC
V gene: TRBV6-1; D gene: TRBD2; clone size: NA; J gene: TRBJ2-3; CDR3 protein: CASRGLAARTDTQYF; CDR3 DNA: TGTGCCAGCAGAGGACTAGCGGCACGAACAGATACGCAGTATTTT
V gene: TRBV25-1; D gene: TRBD2; clone size: NA; J gene: TRBJ2-1; CDR3 protein: CASRGSGGPHNEQFF; CDR3 DNA: TGTGCCAGCAGGGGTAGCGGGGGCCCCCACAATGAGCAGTTCTTC
V gene: TRBV5-6; D gene: TRBD1; clone size: few; J gene: TRBJ1-2; CDR3 protein: CASSIRDRLRTYGYTF; CDR3 DNA: TGTGCCAGCAGCATACGGGACAGGCTTAGAACCTATGGCTACACCTTC
V gene: TRBV4-2; D gene: TRBD1; clone size: few; J gene: TRBJ1-2; CDR3 protein: CASSPEGTGGGYTF; CDR3 DNA: TGTGCCAGCAGCCCCGAGGGGACAGGAGGCGGCTACACCTTC
V gene: TRBV19; D gene: TRBD1; clone size: NA; J gene: TRBJ1-1; CDR3 protein: CASRNRGKGTEAFF; CDR3 DNA: TGTGCCAGTAGAAACAGGGGAAAGGGCACTGAAGCTTTCTTT
V gene: TRBV30; D gene: NA; clone size: few; J gene: TRBJ2-5; CDR3 protein: CAWQNLRETQYF; CDR3 DNA: TGTGCCTGGCAAAACTTGAGGGAGACCCAGTACTTC
V gene: TRBV29-1; D gene: NA; clone size: NA; J gene: TRBJ1-1; CDR3 protein: CSVSTGPYGEAFF; CDR3 DNA: TGCAGCGTTTCCACAGGCCCTTATGGTGAAGCTTTCTTT
V gene: TRBV5-1; D gene: TRBD1; clone size: NA; J gene: TRBJ2-5; CDR3 protein: CASSLERGRETQYF; CDR3 DNA: TGCGCCAGCAGCTTGGAGAGGGGGCGAGAGACCCAGTACTTC
V gene: TRBV5-1; D gene: NA; clone size: NA; J gene: TRBJ2-3; CDR3 protein: CASSPLGPETIDTQYF; CDR3 DNA: TGCGCCAGCAGCCCCCTTGGGCCCGAAACGATCGATACGCAGTATTTT
V gene: TRBV7-5; D gene: NA; clone size: once; J gene: TRBJ1-4; CDR3 protein: CVRSPSAGLREF; CDR3 DNA: TGTGTCAGAAGCCCTTCGGCGGGGTTACGGGAATTT
V gene: TRBV28; D gene: TRBD1; clone size: NA; J gene: TRBJ1-4; CDR3 protein: CASSSSGQGRNEKLFF; CDR3 DNA: TGTGCCAGCAGTTCATCGGGACAGGGCCGTAATGAAAAACTGTTTTTT
V gene: TRBV30; D gene: NA; clone size: NA; J gene: TRBJ2-5; CDR3 protein: CAWSVQGGEETQYF; CDR3 DNA: TGTGCCTGGAGTGTACAGGGCGGTGAGGAGACCCAGTACTTC
V gene: TRBV30; D gene: NA; clone size: NA; J gene: TRBJ1-2; CDR3 protein: CAWAAGGDGYTF; CDR3 DNA: TGTGCCTGGGCGGCGGGGGGCGATGGCTACACCTTC
V gene: TRBV9; D gene: TRBD1; clone size: NA; J gene: TRBJ1-4; CDR3 protein: CASSVETGQWEKLFF; CDR3 DNA: TGTGCCAGCAGCGTAGAAACGGGACAGTGGGAAAAACTGTTTTTT
V gene: TRBV7-2; D gene: TRBD1; clone size: few; J gene: TRBJ1-5; CDR3 protein: CASSSRTGADQPQHF; CDR3 DNA: TGTGCCAGCAGCTCGCGAACAGGGGCGGATCAGCCCCAGCATTTT
V gene: TRBV7-6; D gene: NA; clone size: NA; J gene: TRBJ2-3; CDR3 protein: CASGVGWTSDTQYF; CDR3 DNA: TGTGCCAGCGGCGTAGGTTGGACATCAGATACGCAGTATTTT
V gene: TRBV19; D gene: NA; clone size: NA; J gene: TRBJ1-1; CDR3 protein: CASSMRGRGNTEAFF; CDR3 DNA: TGTGCCAGTAGTATGAGAGGCCGGGGGAACACTGAAGCTTTCTTT
V gene: TRBV4-1; D gene: TRBD1; clone size: NA; J gene: TRBJ1-1; CDR3 protein: CASSQSMGQGLRNTEAFF; CDR3 DNA: TGCGCCAGCAGCCAAAGTATGGGACAGGGGCTGCGGAACACTGAAGCTTTCTTT
V gene: TRBV7-2; D gene: NA; clone size: few; J gene: TRBJ2-7; CDR3 protein: CASSAQASYEQYF; CDR3 DNA: TGTGCCAGCAGCGCTCAGGCATCGTACGAGCAGTACTTC
V gene: TRBV28; D gene: TRBD1; clone size: NA; J gene: TRBJ2-1; CDR3 protein: CASTQGALNEQFF; CDR3 DNA: TGTGCCAGCACCCAGGGGGCATTAAATGAGCAGTTCTTC
V gene: TRBV5-1; D gene: NA; clone size: NA; J gene: TRBJ2-6; CDR3 protein: CASSPFAAGASGANVLTF; CDR3 DNA: TGCGCCAGCAGCCCTTTCGCGGCAGGGGCGTCTGGGGCCAACGTCCTGACTTTC
V gene: TRBV5-6; D gene: NA; clone size: few; J gene: TRBJ1-6; CDR3 protein: CASSLGLDSPLHF; CDR3 DNA: TGTGCCAGCAGCTTGGGGCTTGATTCACCCCTCCACTTT
V gene: TRBV29-1; D gene: TRBD2; clone size: few; J gene: TRBJ2-2; CDR3 protein: CSVAITSANTGELFF; CDR3 DNA: TGCAGCGTGGCGATAACTAGCGCGAACACCGGGGAGCTGTTTTTT
V gene: TRBV4-1; D gene: TRBD1; clone size: NA; J gene: TRBJ2-4; CDR3 protein: CASSPAGGAGIAKNIQYF; CDR3 DNA: TGCGCCAGCAGCCCCGCAGGGGGCGCGGGAATAGCCAAAAACATTCAGTACTTC
V gene: TRBV19; D gene: TRBD1; clone size: NA; J gene: TRBJ1-5; CDR3 protein: CASSPGGDRAGQPQHF; CDR3 DNA: TGTGCCAGTAGCCCCGGGGGGGACAGGGCAGGACAGCCCCAGCATTTT
V gene: TRBV15; D gene: NA; clone size: NA; J gene: TRBJ1-4; CDR3 protein: CATSRGGGDNEKLFF; CDR3 DNA: TGTGCCACCAGCAGAGGGGGGGGAGACAATGAAAAACTGTTTTTT
V gene: TRBV30; D gene: TRBD1; clone size: NA; J gene: TRBJ1-6; CDR3 protein: CAWSPRQGNSPLHF; CDR3 DNA: TGTGCCTGGAGTCCTCGACAGGGGAATTCACCCCTCCACTTT
V gene: TRBV4-3; D gene: NA; clone size: NA; J gene: TRBJ1-2; CDR3 protein: CASSQEGVTSDYGYTF; CDR3 DNA: TGCGCCAGCAGCCAAGAGGGAGTTACTTCCGACTATGGCTACACCTTC
V gene: TRBV7-9; D gene: TRBD2; clone size: few; J gene: TRBJ2-1; CDR3 protein: CASSSPSGGLYNEQFF; CDR3 DNA: TGTGCCAGCAGCTCCCCTAGCGGGGGGCTCTACAATGAGCAGTTCTTC
V gene: TRBV28; D gene: NA; clone size: NA; J gene: TRBJ2-5; CDR3 protein: CASRLGQNDQETQYF; CDR3 DNA: TGTGCCAGCAGGCTCGGACAGAACGACCAAGAGACCCAGTACTTC
V gene: TRBV4-3; D gene: TRBD1; clone size: NA; J gene: TRBJ2-1; CDR3 protein: CASSQDRGPYNEQFF; CDR3 DNA: TGCGCCAGCAGCCAAGACAGGGGGCCTTACAATGAGCAGTTCTTC
V gene: TRBV14; D gene: NA; clone size: NA; J gene: TRBJ1-4; CDR3 protein: CASSRGLDEKLFF; CDR3 DNA: TGTGCCAGCAGTAGAGGATTGGATGAAAAACTGTTTTTT
V gene: TRBV7-8; D gene: TRBD1; clone size: few; J gene: TRBJ1-1; CDR3 protein: CASSSRQGDATEAFF; CDR3 DNA: TGTGCCAGCAGCTCCCGACAGGGGGACGCCACTGAAGCTTTCTTT
V gene: TRBV15; D gene: NA; clone size: NA; J gene: TRBJ2-7; CDR3 protein: CATSRGIFSSSYEQYF; CDR3 DNA: TGTGCCACCAGCAGAGGTATCTTTTCCAGCTCCTACGAGCAGTACTTC